Described below is a single T cell receptor beta chain sequence and its context. Its antigen is unknown. This sample was included in a study of vaccination and CD4 T cells after COVID-19. Study at large: The makeup of the convalescents was six males and four females, two of them Hispanic.

Specified treatment: approximately 9-day PBMC culture with coronavirus spike peptide pools or control peptides (ViraFEST assay). Following culture for 10 days, CD4+ T cells were isolated by negative selection. CDR3 length equals 19 residues. In germline, CDR1 is KGHSH, CDR2 LQKENI. V shed 1 base, J shed 0 bases, and the junction held 10 bases outside the gene matches. Sequencing of cultured CD4+ T cell DNA used the Oncomine TCR Beta short-read assay. MiXCR, applied by TCRdb to the PCR reads, yields one record per CDR3 protein. The data hold some 18,000 distinct CDR3 sequences, with approximately 49% observed a single time. Study-level results: A median of roughly 87% of reactive clones, in convalescent patients, became evident only post-vaccination.

The chain uses TRBV18 and TRBJ1-5; 9 positions match TRBD1. The receptor was isolated from a human donor who had recovered from COVID-19. The sequencing input was CD4+ T cells from blood, cultured in vitro. In DNA form, the CDR3 reads TGTGCCAGCTCACCACAACGGACAGGGGTCGGTTATAGCAATCAGCCCCAGCATTTT. It encodes CASSPQRTGVGYSNQPQHF.